Shown below are 30 T cell receptor beta chains from a single sample sequenced in a study of blood T cell repertoires in COVID-19. Assay used: immunoSEQ multiplex PCR; TCRdb lists only in-frame clones, some missing. The repertoire holds some 200,000 clones, with roughly 90% as singletons. The source material was PBMCs or T cells enriched from blood (not recorded which). Receptors originate from a woman aged 18-30 years who had recovered from COVID-19.

This clone is a singleton in its sample. The chain employs TRBV24-1 and TRBJ2-7, with D unresolved. The CDR3 has 12 amino acids. CDR1 and CDR2 (germline): KGHDR, SFDVKD. Trimming took off 6 bases at V and 2 bases at J, with 7 bases between the two ends. The CDR3 DNA reads as TGTGCCACCAGTCAAGACACCTACGAGCAGTACTTC. As protein: CATSQDTYEQYF.

The V call is TRBV5-6, the J call TRBJ2-7; the D gene is possibly TRBD1 (6 bases). The CDR3 has 14 residues. Trimming pared 1 base from V and 4 bases from J, leaving 12 bases between. Germline CDR1 is SGHDT and CDR2 is YYEEEE. The CDR3 protein is CASSLQTRGYEQYF. CDR3 nucleotides: TGTGCCAGCAGCTTGCAGACCAGGGGTTACGAGCAGTACTTC. Based on the CDR3 plus reference TRBV5-6 and TRBJ2-7, the full variable domain is DAGVTQSPTHLIKTRGQQVTLRCSPKSGHDTVSWYQQALGQGPQFIFQYYEEEERQRGNFPDRFSGHQFPNYSSELNVNALLLGDSALYLCASSLQTRGYEQYFGPGTRLTVT.

V gene TRBV9 combines with J gene TRBJ2-4; the match to TRBD2 covers 12 bases. The CDR3 runs 17 residues. After removal of 3 bases from V and 7 bases from J, the junction contained 11 bases not matched to a gene. The V gene's germline CDR1 is SGDLS and CDR2 YYNGEE. CDR3 protein: CASSAGLAGKQGNIQYF. CDR3 coding DNA: TGTGCCAGCAGCGCCGGACTAGCGGGGAAGCAAGGGAACATTCAGTACTTC.

The chain is built from TRBV3-1 (or the pseudogene TRBV3-2) and TRBJ2-1, with TRBD2 matching 9 bases. Germline assignment: CDR1 LGHDT and CDR2 YNNKEL (reference sequence). V trimming: 5 bases; J trimming: 9 bases; junction bases outside the gene matches: 8. The CDR3 is 14 amino acids. As DNA, the CDR3 is TGTGCCAGCAGCTATAGCGGGGGTAAAGGTGAGCAGTTCTTC. This encodes CASSYSGGKGEQFF.

V usage is TRBV4-2 and J usage is TRBJ2-7; 7 bases map to TRBD1. The germline CDR1 and CDR2 sequences are LGHNA and YNFKEQ. The length of the CDR3 is 14 residues. The junction had 7 bases not matched to a gene; V was cut back by 6 bases and J by 2 bases. The CDR3 loop is CASSPGRGTYEQYF. As DNA, the CDR3 is TGTGCCAGCAGTCCCGGCAGGGGGACCTACGAGCAGTACTTC.

This chain connects TRBV28 to TRBJ2-7; no firm D call. This CDR3 spans 11 amino acids. V was shortened by 3 bases and J by 6 bases, with 6 bases between the two germline ends. Germline CDR1 and CDR2: MDHEN and SYDVKM. The CDR3 loop reads CASSFWSEQYF. CDR3 nucleotides: TGTGCCAGCAGTTTCTGGAGCGAGCAGTACTTC.

The J gene is TRBJ2-1, the V gene TRBV6-5; 7 bases match TRBD2. V was pared by 6 bases and J by 6 bases, with 5 bases of the junction left unmatched. The CDR3 spans 13 residues. Germline values: CDR1 MNHEY, CDR2 SVGAGI. Here the CDR3 reads CASRLPGGNEQFF. The CDR3 DNA follows: TGTGCCAGCAGACTCCCGGGAGGCAATGAGCAGTTCTTC.

The chain recombines TRBV7-9 with TRBJ1-6, with D perhaps matching TRBD1 (5 bases). Trimming took off 2 bases at V and 6 bases at J, with 14 bases between the two ends. The CDR3 is 16 amino acids. Germline loops: CDR1 SEHNR, CDR2 FQNEAQ (reference sequence). The CDR3 bases are TGTGCCAGCAGCTTACAAGGGGCAGGGATTAATTCACCCCTCCACTTT. The encoded protein is CASSLQGAGINSPLHF. Variable domain in full (rest from reference TRBV7-9 and TRBJ1-6): DTGVSQNPRHKITKRGQNVTFRCDPISEHNRLYWYRQTLGQGPEFLTYFQNEAQLEKSRLLSDRFSAERPKGSFSTLEIQRTEQGDSAMYLCASSLQGAGINSPLHFGNGTRLTVT.

The rearrangement joins TRBV5-1 to TRBJ2-5; the D gene is possibly TRBD1 (5 bases). Trimming took 7 bases from V and 3 from J, leaving 10 bases between them. This CDR3 is built from 12 residues. Germline values: CDR1 SGHRS, CDR2 YFSETQ. In DNA form, the CDR3 reads TGCGCCAGCTCCCGACAGAAAGAGACCCAGTACTTC. Encoded protein: CASSRQKETQYF.

The gene calls are TRBV5-1 and TRBJ2-5; 8 nucleotides match TRBD1. The CDR3 runs to 16 residues. Germline loops: CDR1 SGHRS, CDR2 YFSETQ. V was clipped by 0 bases and J by 4 bases; unmatched bases: 8. CDR3 in amino acids: CASSLGQGAFRETQYF. In nucleotides, the CDR3 is TGCGCCAGCAGCTTGGGGCAGGGGGCGTTTAGAGAGACCCAGTACTTC.

The chain couples TRBV12-3 or TRBV12-4 to TRBJ2-7, with D possibly being TRBD2 (5 bases). Trimming stripped 4 bases from V and 7 bases from J, with 8 bases between. The CDR3 covers 11 residues. CDR3 sequence: CASSSTGEQYF. The CDR3 DNA follows: TGTGCCAGCAGTTCCACGGGGGAGCAGTACTTC.

The J gene is TRBJ2-7, the V gene TRBV30; 12 nucleotides align to TRBD1. The germline V gene encodes CDR1 GTSNPN and CDR2 SVGIG (reference sequence). The CDR3 runs 13 residues. After removal of 7 bases from V and 6 bases from J, the junction contained 7 bases not matched to a gene. CDR3 region: CAYAGTGGGEQYF. CDR3 DNA sequence: TGTGCCTATGCCGGGACAGGGGGCGGCGAGCAGTACTTC.

The genes are TRBV7-9 and TRBJ1-4, with D possibly TRBD1 on 5 matching bases. CDR3 length equals 12 residues. Germline V gene lookup returns CDR1 SEHNR and CDR2 FQNEAQ (reference sequence). The V end lost 5 bases, the J end lost 10 bases, and 11 bases lay between the germline ends. This CDR3 reads CASSPDSRKLFF. The DNA for the CDR3 is TGTGCCAGCAGCCCAGACAGTAGAAAACTGTTTTTT.

This chain uses TRBV19 with TRBJ2-1; 12 bases align to TRBD2. Losses at the gene ends were 5 bases for V and 2 bases for J; bases not matched to a gene: 4. The length of the CDR3 is 16 residues. From germline, CDR1 is LNHDA and CDR2 SQIVND (reference sequence). As DNA, the CDR3 is TGTGCCAGTAGTTCCCGGACTAGCGGGGCCTACAATGAGCAGTTCTTC. Amino acids: CASSSRTSGAYNEQFF.

The chain is built from TRBV4-1 and TRBJ1-5; a weak D match, TRBD1 (5 bases). The CDR3 length is 15 residues. CDR1 is MGHRA and CDR2 is YSYEKL in the germline V gene. The V gene lost 0 bases and the J gene lost 4 bases, with 10 bases spanning the gap. CDR3 region: CASSQEIGANQPQHF. The CDR3 region has the DNA TGCGCCAGCAGCCAAGAAATAGGGGCTAATCAGCCCCAGCATTTT.

Only one count was recorded for this clone. This chain uses TRBV27 with TRBJ2-2; D is unclear. Trimming removed 6 bases at V and 6 bases at J, with 11 bases between. CDR1 is MNHEY and CDR2 is SMNVEV in the germline V gene (reference sequence). The CDR3 is 13 residues long. The CDR3 DNA reads as TGTGCCAGCAGGTCTTCGGGTGCCGGGGAGCTGTTTTTT. Amino acids: CASRSSGAGELFF.

The chain recombines TRBV19 with TRBJ1-5; the D is unclear. The germline CDR1 and CDR2 sequences are LNHDA and SQIVND (reference sequence). The CDR3 has 13 residues. The V and J ends lost 5 bases and 7 bases respectively, with 12 bases between them. The CDR3 region is CASSYGVGQPQHF. CDR3 sequence (DNA): TGTGCCAGTAGTTACGGGGTCGGGCAGCCCCAGCATTTT.

The chain recombines TRBV28 with TRBJ2-7; D is ambiguous. Germline values: CDR1 MDHEN, CDR2 SYDVKM. The CDR3 runs 13 residues. V lost 7 bases, J lost 4 bases, and 14 bases lay in between. The CDR3 DNA sequence: TGTGCCAGCACCCCTTTGGGCTCGTACGAGCAGTACTTC. Amino acid sequence: CASTPLGSYEQYF.

The table lists this clone with a count of one. The chain couples TRBV2 to TRBJ1-2, with unresolved D. V lost 5 bases and J lost 4, with 5 bases in between. The CDR3 has 11 amino acids. Germline assignment: CDR1 SNHLY and CDR2 FYNNEI. CDR3 nucleotides: TGTGCCAGCAGTAACAGCTATGGCTACACCTTC. This translates into CASSNSYGYTF.

The V call is TRBV27, the J call TRBJ1-5; D is uncertain. V was clipped by 1 base and J by 2 bases, with 6 bases between them. The germline gives CDR1 MNHEY, CDR2 SMNVEV (reference sequence). The CDR3 consists of 14 residues. As DNA, the CDR3 is TGTGCCAGCAGTTTATACGGAGGCAATCAGCCCCAGCATTTT. Amino acid sequence: CASSLYGGNQPQHF.

The V call is TRBV21-1, the J call TRBJ1-6; TRBD1 is taken as the D call from the table, unchecked against the DNA. TRBV21-1 is tagged as a pseudogene. CDR3 size: 19 residues. CDR3 amino acids: CASSSRDRVGFPSNSPLHF. The CDR3 DNA reads TGTGCCAGCAGCAGCCGGGACAGGGTGGGATTTCCTTCTAATTCACCCCTCCACTTT.

The chain couples TRBV9 to TRBJ2-2; 8 positions agree with TRBD1. The CDR3 has 15 amino acids. From germline, CDR1 is SGDLS and CDR2 YYNGEE. Trimming at V came to 3 bases and at J to 6 bases, leaving 7 bases not matched to a gene. The CDR3 sequence: CASSGRTGLAGELFF. The CDR3 DNA reads TGTGCCAGCAGCGGACGGACAGGGCTGGCCGGGGAGCTGTTTTTT.

The V gene is TRBV28, the J gene TRBJ1-5; no clear D. Germline V CDR1 and CDR2: MDHEN, SYDVKM. The germline V and J ends were trimmed by 1 base and 7 bases, with 11 bases remaining between them. The CDR3 consists of 14 residues. CDR3 residues: CASSLSGFGQPQHF. DNA for the CDR3: TGTGCCAGCAGTTTATCGGGTTTCGGGCAGCCCCAGCATTTT.

The V gene is TRBV6-5, the J gene TRBJ1-1; D is uncertain. CDR1 is MNHEY, CDR2 SVGAGI, per germline. V was trimmed by 7 bases and J by 5 bases, leaving 17 bases between them. This CDR3 contains 14 residues. The CDR3 here is CASISTSGGTEAFF. CDR3 in DNA: TGTGCCAGCATCTCCACCTCGGGCGGGACTGAAGCTTTCTTT.

The chain has TRBV7-9 and TRBJ1-1, with a weak D call TRBD1 (6 bases). Germline V gene sequence: CDR1 SEHNR, CDR2 FQNEAQ (reference sequence). This CDR3 contains 15 residues. Trimming shortened V by 5 bases and J by 1 base, and 14 bases separated the two germline ends. CDR3 loop: CASSPRTAKNTEAFF. DNA of the CDR3: TGTGCCAGCAGCCCCCGGACAGCCAAGAACACTGAAGCTTTCTTT.

The chain joins TRBV5-1 to TRBJ1-4, with D possibly being TRBD1 (6 bases). The germline CDR1 and CDR2 sequences are SGHRS and YFSETQ. The CDR3 is 16 amino acids. V was pared by 4 bases and J by 3 bases, with 16 bases between. The CDR3 region has the DNA TGCGCCAGCAGCCCCGGACAGTTCATGGCTAATGAAAAACTGTTTTTT. Amino acids: CASSPGQFMANEKLFF.

The chain joins TRBV5-4 to TRBJ1-1; a weak D match, TRBD1 (6 bases). CDR1 is SGHNT and CDR2 is YYREEE in the germline V gene (reference sequence). V was pared by 4 bases and J by 0 bases, with 13 bases between. The CDR3 has 15 residues. The CDR3 DNA is TGTGCCAGCAGCCCTGAGACAGGTTTGAACACTGAAGCTTTCTTT. Residues: CASSPETGLNTEAFF. Full variable domain (missing parts from reference TRBV5-4 and TRBJ1-1): ETGVTQSPTHLIKTRGQQVTLRCSSQSGHNTVSWYQQALGQGPQFIFQYYREEENGRGNFPPRFSGLQFPNYSSELNVNALELDDSALYLCASSPETGLNTEAFFGQGTRLTVV.

V and J are TRBV19 and TRBJ1-5; tentative D call: TRBD1 (5 bases). Germline CDR1 and CDR2: LNHDA and SQIVND (reference sequence). The CDR3 extends over 12 amino acids. V lost 8 bases, J lost 7 bases, and 12 bases lay in between. DNA of the CDR3: TGTGCCAGTGGCTTCGGGGGACAGCCCCAGCATTTT. The encoded protein is CASGFGGQPQHF.

The chain is built from TRBV10-3 and TRBJ2-2; D unresolved. Trimming left V 2 bases short and J 6 bases short, with 4 bases between. The CDR3 covers 12 residues. Germline V gene lookup returns CDR1 ENHRY and CDR2 SYGVKD. The CDR3 loop is CAISEVAGELFF. The CDR3 DNA follows: TGTGCCATCAGTGAGGTCGCCGGGGAGCTGTTTTTT.

The chain uses TRBV5-4 and TRBJ2-4; 11 bases are a match to TRBD1. V trimming: 4 bases; J trimming: 2 bases; junction bases outside the gene matches: 5. The CDR3 contains 16 residues. CDR1 and CDR2 from the germline V gene are SGHNT and YYREEE (reference sequence). CDR3 sequence reads: CASSRGTGGSKNIQYF. CDR3 nucleotides: TGTGCCAGCAGCAGAGGGACAGGGGGTTCCAAAAACATTCAGTACTTC.